Following are 5 T cell receptor beta chains from one sample sequenced in a study of cytomegalovirus exposure and HLA in healthy donors. With 60 Vbeta and 13 Jbeta primers, the PCR was carried out. Clones were read by immunoSEQ multiplex PCR, and TCRdb kept only the in-frame ones, dropping some. This sample has over 100,000 clones, with around three quarters found just once. The sample comprised PBMCs. The receptors were gathered from a man aged 25 to 45 in good health and CMV-seropositive.

This chain connects TRBV7-2 to TRBJ2-6; D uncertain. In germline, CDR1 is SGHTA, CDR2 FQGNSA. The CDR3 totals 15 residues. Trimming left V 2 bases short and J 0 bases short, with 5 bases between. CDR3 region: CASSLSASGANVLTF. The CDR3 region has the DNA TGTGCCAGCAGCTTAAGCGCCTCTGGGGCCAACGTCCTGACTTTC.

V is TRBV5-4 and J is TRBJ1-2; 10 positions agree with TRBD1. The germline V gene has CDR1 SGHNT and CDR2 YYREEE (reference sequence). With V trimmed by 5 bases and J by 1 base, 5 bases remained unmatched. CDR3 length: 15 residues. DNA of the CDR3: TGTGCCAGCAGGTTTGGGACAGGGGTTAACTATGGCTACACCTTC. Protein sequence: CASRFGTGVNYGYTF. The full variable domain, its missing parts supplied by reference TRBV5-4 and TRBJ1-2, is ETGVTQSPTHLIKTRGQQVTLRCSSQSGHNTVSWYQQALGQGPQFIFQYYREEENGRGNFPPRFSGLQFPNYSSELNVNALELDDSALYLCASRFGTGVNYGYTFGSGTRLTVV.

V usage is TRBV30 and J usage is TRBJ1-3; D is perhaps TRBD1 (6 bases). The CDR3 runs to 14 residues. Germline V gives CDR1 GTSNPN, CDR2 SVGIG (reference sequence). V lost 3 bases to trimming and J lost 3 bases, with 12 bases between them. CDR3 DNA sequence: TGTGCCTGGAGGAGAGACAGGAGTGGAAACACCATATATTTT. Encoded protein: CAWRRDRSGNTIYF.

The chain employs TRBV20-1 and TRBJ1-2; maybe TRBD1 (6 bases). Germline V gene lookup returns CDR1 DFQATT and CDR2 SNEGSKA (reference sequence). CDR3 size: 11 residues. Deletions cut 7 bases from V and 8 bases from J, with 14 bases between. The CDR3 DNA reads TGCAGTGTTTCCGACAGGCGAGGCTACACCTTC. Amino acids: CSVSDRRGYTF.

This clone was seen at least ten times. CDR3 sequence reads: CASSPLQQSYGYTF. Here the CDR3 DNA reads TGTGCCAGCAGCCCACTCCAACAGAGCTATGGCTACACCTTC. The V gene is TRBV4-2, the J gene TRBJ1-2; D is uncertain. Germline V gene lookup returns CDR1 LGHNA and CDR2 YNFKEQ. The CDR3 covers 14 residues. Trimming stripped 4 bases from V and 4 bases from J, with 13 bases between.